This T cell receptor (beta chain) was recovered during a study of T cell repertoires in cytomegalovirus infection. Study context: Newly reported HLA-C-restricted and thoroughly characterized HLA-B-restricted CMV epitopes were employed. Matching HLA type and CMV infection were both indicated by public TCR beta signatures. General study results and limits: CMV-specific TCR beta clonotypes restricted by HLA-C dominated the ex vivo response. Totalled public TCR beta family frequency picked out people who carried CMV plus the relevant HLA.

V was clipped by 2 bases and J by 0 bases, with 14 bases between them. The CDR3 is 17 residues long. This clonotype has only a few counts. Antigen: not known. From the reads, TCRdb called clonotypes with MiXCR, one entry per CDR3 protein. The data show some 150,000 distinct CDR3 sequences, 32% seen once. The sample was CD8+ T cells from cultured PBMCs, taken from culture after CMV antigen stimulation. The sequence was obtained from a human donor in good health (CMV status not recorded). Some clones in this sample may be carry-over from other donors' samples. The chain links TRBV12-3 or TRBV12-4 to TRBJ1-5; the D gene is possibly TRBD1 (6 bases). In DNA, the CDR3 is TGTGCCAGCAGTTTATCCAGGGGCATTTATAGCAATCAGCCCCAGCATTTT. It specifies CASSLSRGIYSNQPQHF.